The clone carrying this T cell receptor (beta chain) has only one observation. This record comes from a study of blood T cell repertoires in COVID-19. Study overall: The origin of the acute and convalescent COVID-19 samples was the United States, Italy and Spain. Sample material is recorded as cDNA or gDNA derived from T cells, B-cell-depleted T cells, or PBMCs.

Trimming shortened V by 0 bases and J by 0 bases, and 8 bases separated the two germline ends. CDR1 is SGHTA and CDR2 is FQGNSA in the germline V gene. The CDR3 is 15 residues long. Original data processing: Reference gene primer amplification gave estimated nucleated cell counts. Sequenced by immunoSEQ multiplex PCR; TCRdb stores in-frame clones only, minus some. V, J and clone size are taken as reported in that table, and D and trimming were inferred from the DNA itself. The table shows about 220,000 clones, with under 90% occurring only once. The clonotype comes from a woman of 80 years or more with acute or convalescent COVID-19. The rearrangement joins TRBV7-2 to TRBJ1-1; D not certain. Sequenced input: peripheral blood. In DNA form, the CDR3 reads TGTGCCAGCAGCTTAGCAGCGGCCGTGAACACTGAAGCTTTCTTT. This translates into CASSLAAAVNTEAFF.